Below are 14 T cell receptor beta chains sequenced from a single sample in a study of T-cell memory formation after mild COVID-19. TCRdb processed the 5' RACE reads anew with MiXCR; each CDR3 protein has one entry. Counted here are under 300,000 distinct CDR3 sequences, around 8% occurring once; the ten biggest clones make up around a fifth. The sequenced material came from PBMCs or a T cell subset sorted from them (not recorded which). Receptors originate from a man between 18 and 35 years old who had mild COVID-19 (a few samples of this study predate the infection). Cell type and time point are not known.

The rearrangement joins TRBV7-3 to TRBJ1-1; no clear D gene. This CDR3 has 14 amino acids. The ends were cut back, 2 bases at V and 4 bases at J, with 11 bases in the middle. CDR1 SGHTA and CDR2 FQGTGA come from the germline V gene. The CDR3 is CASSLRPSATEAFF. In nucleotides, the CDR3 is TGTGCCAGCAGCTTACGCCCTAGTGCCACTGAAGCTTTCTTT.

This clonotype was observed a handful of times. The gene calls are TRBV10-2 and TRBJ2-5; 7 nucleotides align to TRBD2. The CDR3 runs 15 residues. Germline lookup yields CDR1 WSHSY and CDR2 SAAADI. Trimming took 7 bases from V and 2 from J; bases not matched to a gene: 10. The CDR3 here is CASMLWRGNQETQYF. In DNA, the CDR3 is TGCGCCAGCATGCTCTGGCGGGGGAATCAAGAGACCCAGTACTTC.

This clonotype has only a few counts. This chain uses TRBV7-9 with TRBJ2-4; D might be TRBD1 (6 bases). Trimming took 1 base from V and 1 from J, leaving 11 bases between them. CDR1 and CDR2 from the germline V gene are SEHNR and FQNEAQ (reference sequence). The CDR3 is 16 amino acids. Here the CDR3 reads CASSLGGGTAKNIQYF. The CDR3 nucleotides are TGTGCCAGCAGCTTAGGAGGGGGTACTGCCAAAAACATTCAGTACTTC.

This clonotype occurred a few times. The chain is built from TRBV11-2 and TRBJ2-3; 11 bases align to TRBD1. The CDR3 spans 19 residues. Per germline, CDR1 SGHAT and CDR2 FQNNGV. The J segment lost 5 bases and the V segment lost 2 bases, leaving 15 bases of the junction unmatched. For the CDR3, the DNA is TGTGCCAGCAGCTTACCAACGTCCGCCTGGGACAGGGGGATAGATACGCAGTATTTT. It is translated as CASSLPTSAWDRGIDTQYF.

The J gene is TRBJ2-1, the V gene TRBV12-3 or TRBV12-4; D gene uncertain. The length of the CDR3 is 17 residues. Trimming took off 2 bases at V and 3 bases at J, with 17 bases between the two ends. CDR3 sequence (DNA): TGTGCCAGCAGTTTATTGGCTAGAAAGAAAGACTACAATGAGCAGTTCTTC. The encoded protein is CASSLLARKKDYNEQFF.

The V gene is TRBV9, the J gene TRBJ2-4; D is perhaps TRBD1 or TRBD2 (5 bases each). CDR3 length equals 15 residues. CDR1 and CDR2 from the germline V gene are SGDLS and YYNGEE. Trimming pared 0 bases from V and 9 bases from J, leaving 16 bases between. CDR3 in amino acids: CASSVVRDGGGIQYF. CDR3 DNA: TGTGCCAGCAGCGTAGTACGGGACGGCGGCGGCATTCAGTACTTC. The whole variable domain, remainder taken from reference TRBV9 and TRBJ2-4, is DSGVTQTPKHLITATGQRVTLRCSPRSGDLSVYWYQQSLDQGLQFLIQYYNGEERAKGNILERFSAQQFPDLHSELNLSSLELGDSALYFCASSVVRDGGGIQYFGAGTRLSVL.

The chain uses TRBV5-1 and TRBJ2-5; D may be TRBD2 (6 bases). Germline values: CDR1 SGHRS, CDR2 YFSETQ. The CDR3 sequence is 16 residues long. V lost 0 bases and J 1 base, leaving 13 bases between the germline ends. CDR3 protein: CASSLARSGPQETQYF. The CDR3 nucleotides are TGCGCCAGCAGCTTGGCCAGGAGCGGGCCCCAAGAGACCCAGTACTTC.

This CDR3 is CASSFDPGAQETQYF. The CDR3 region has the DNA TGCGCCAGCAGCTTTGACCCCGGGGCCCAAGAGACCCAGTACTTC. V and J are TRBV5-1 and TRBJ2-5, with D perhaps TRBD1 or TRBD2 (5 bases each). V was clipped by 2 bases and J by 1 base, with 12 bases between them. The CDR3 contains 15 residues. The germline gives CDR1 SGHRS, CDR2 YFSETQ.

This clonotype turned up a few times. The chain links TRBV30 to TRBJ1-2, with D unclear. The germline V gene has CDR1 GTSNPN and CDR2 SVGIG (reference sequence). This CDR3 region has 10 residues. The V end was cut by 6 bases, the J end by 8 bases, with 10 bases between. CDR3 DNA: TGTGCCTGTGCCGGGTACGGCTACACCTTC. Protein sequence: CACAGYGYTF.

This clonotype was seen more than once but under ten times. CDR3 protein: CASSTGQGWTGELFF. The CDR3 DNA reads as TGTGCCAGCAGCACCGGACAGGGTTGGACCGGGGAGCTGTTTTTT. The chain links TRBV7-3 to TRBJ2-2; 8 nucleotides align to TRBD1. The V gene end was trimmed by 5 bases and the J gene end by 5 bases; junction bases not matched to a gene: 7. CDR1 SGHTA and CDR2 FQGTGA come from the germline V gene. The CDR3 contains 15 residues.

This clonotype occurred a few times. This chain uses TRBV7-2 with TRBJ2-3, with 8 bases identical to TRBD2. The CDR3 sequence is 15 residues long. Looked up from germline, CDR1 is SGHTA and CDR2 is FQGNSA. After removal of 0 bases from V and 10 bases from J, the junction contained 9 bases not matched to a gene. DNA for the CDR3: TGTGCCAGCAGCTTAGCCCCCGGGGGGGGGACGGCGCAGTATTTT. This encodes CASSLAPGGGTAQYF.

The chain employs TRBV5-5 and TRBJ1-1; D perhaps matches TRBD1 (5 bases). Germline V gene sequence: CDR1 SGHKS, CDR2 YYEKEE (reference sequence). This CDR3 contains 15 residues. V was pared by 4 bases and J by 0 bases, with 13 bases between. The CDR3 reads CASSRGPDMNTEAFF. The CDR3 bases are TGTGCCAGCAGCCGGGGACCGGACATGAACACTGAAGCTTTCTTT. Using reference TRBV5-5 and TRBJ1-1 for the parts outside the CDR3, the full variable domain is DAGVTQSPTHLIKTRGQQVTLRCSPISGHKSVSWYQQVLGQGPQFIFQYYEKEERGRGNFPDRFSARQFPNYSSELNVNALLLGDSALYLCASSRGPDMNTEAFFGQGTRLTVV.

The chain recombines TRBV18 with TRBJ2-3, with D unresolved. V lost 2 bases and J lost 6, with 9 bases in between. CDR3 length equals 13 residues. CDR1 and CDR2 (germline): KGHSH, LQKENI. This chain's CDR3 is CASSPGRRDTQYF. The CDR3 coding sequence is TGTGCCAGCTCACCAGGACGCCGGGATACGCAGTATTTT. The full variable domain, rest sourced from reference TRBV18 and TRBJ2-3, is NAGVMQNPRHLVRRRGQEARLRCSPMKGHSHVYWYRQLPEEGLKFMVYLQKENIIDESGMPKERFSAEFPKEGPSILRIQQVVRGDSAAYFCASSPGRRDTQYFGPGTRLTVL.

This chain links TRBV5-6 with TRBJ1-1; perhaps TRBD1 as D (5 bases). V was trimmed by 6 bases and J by 1 base, leaving 19 bases between them. Looked up from germline, CDR1 is SGHDT and CDR2 is YYEEEE. The CDR3 spans 16 residues. CDR3: CASNFDLGDANTEAFF. CDR3 DNA: TGTGCCAGCAACTTCGACTTAGGGGACGCGAACACTGAAGCTTTCTTT.